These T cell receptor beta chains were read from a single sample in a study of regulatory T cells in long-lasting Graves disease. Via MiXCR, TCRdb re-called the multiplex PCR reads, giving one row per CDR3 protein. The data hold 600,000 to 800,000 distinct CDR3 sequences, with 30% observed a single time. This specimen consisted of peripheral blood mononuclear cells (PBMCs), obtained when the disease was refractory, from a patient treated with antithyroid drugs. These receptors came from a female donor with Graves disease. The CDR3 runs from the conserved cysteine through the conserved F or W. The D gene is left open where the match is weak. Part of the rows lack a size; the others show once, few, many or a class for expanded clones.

DNA: TGTGCCAGCAGTGAAGGACTCGGTTCCTACGAGCAGTACTTC; CDR3: CASSEGLGSYEQYF; size: -; J: TRBJ2-7; V: TRBV6-1; D: -
DNA: TGCGCCAGCAGGGCTGGGGACCGACCACTAGACACTGAAGCTTTCTTT; CDR3: CASRAGDRPLDTEAFF; size: -; J: TRBJ1-1; V: TRBV5-1; D: -
DNA: TGCGCCAGCAGCGGAACTAGCGGTAGGACCAATGAGCAGTTCTTC; CDR3: CASSGTSGRTNEQFF; size: -; J: TRBJ2-1; V: TRBV5-1; D: TRBD2
DNA: TGTGCCAGCCGACCCCCCACCTATAGCAATCAGCCCCAGCATTTT; CDR3: CASRPPTYSNQPQHF; size: many; J: TRBJ1-5; V: TRBV28; D: -
DNA: TGTGCCAGCAGTTTCCACGGTAACTATGGCTACACCTTC; CDR3: CASSFHGNYGYTF; size: few; J: TRBJ1-2; V: TRBV27; D: -
DNA: TGCAGTGCTAGAGATCGCCAATCCGCACACTTTAATTCACCCCTCCACTTT; CDR3: CSARDRQSAHFNSPLHF; size: few; J: TRBJ1-6; V: TRBV20-1; D: -
DNA: TGTGCCAGCAAGATGGACACCCTCAATCAGCCCCAGCATTTT; CDR3: CASKMDTLNQPQHF; size: many; J: TRBJ1-5; V: TRBV28; D: -
DNA: TGTGCCAGCAGTGTGGGGGTCGCACACTCTGGAAACACCATATATTTT; CDR3: CASSVGVAHSGNTIYF; size: -; J: TRBJ1-3; V: TRBV6-2/TRBV6-3; D: -
DNA: TGTGCCAGCAGTGAAGCGTCGGGGGTTTCACCCCTCCACTTT; CDR3: CASSEASGVSPLHF; size: -; J: TRBJ1-6; V: TRBV6-1; D: -
DNA: TGTGCCAGCAGTTACCAGACTAGCGGGAGCTCCAATGAGCAGTTCTTC; CDR3: CASSYQTSGSSNEQFF; size: -; J: TRBJ2-1; V: TRBV6-2/TRBV6-3; D: TRBD2
DNA: TGTGCCAGTAGTATAGACAGTCCCCCGGGATCTCAGTTCTTC; CDR3: CASSIDSPPGSQFF; size: -; J: TRBJ2-1; V: TRBV19; D: -
DNA: TGCAGTGCTAACGGCTTGAACACTGAAGCTTTCTTT; CDR3: CSANGLNTEAFF; size: -; J: TRBJ1-1; V: TRBV20-1; D: -
DNA: TGCAGTGCCAGGTGGCGGGAGAGCTACGAGCAGTACTTC; CDR3: CSARWRESYEQYF; size: -; J: TRBJ2-7; V: TRBV20-1; D: TRBD2
DNA: TGTGCCAGCAGCTCTTCCTCGACAGGGGAGTGGACTGAAGCTTTCTTT; CDR3: CASSSSSTGEWTEAFF; size: few; J: TRBJ1-1; V: TRBV7-9; D: TRBD1
DNA: TGTGCCAGCAGTCGCCAGAACGAGCAGTACTTC; CDR3: CASSRQNEQYF; size: -; J: TRBJ2-7; V: TRBV6-1; D: -
DNA: TGTGCCAGCAGTTCGGACAGTACCAATCAGCCCCAGCATTTT; CDR3: CASSSDSTNQPQHF; size: -; J: TRBJ1-5; V: TRBV28; D: -
DNA: TGTGCCATCAGTGGATACCAAACAAAAACGGGACTAGCGGGAGGGCCCGAGCAGTACTTC; CDR3: CAISGYQTKTGLAGGPEQYF; size: -; J: TRBJ2-7; V: TRBV10-3; D: TRBD2
DNA: TGTGCCTGGGAAACCTACTCGGGACCGCGAAACACCATATATTTT; CDR3: CAWETYSGPRNTIYF; size: -; J: TRBJ1-3; V: TRBV30; D: -
DNA: TGCAGCGTTATTGGGGACACGTTCCAAGAGACCCAGTACTTC; CDR3: CSVIGDTFQETQYF; size: -; J: TRBJ2-5; V: TRBV29-1; D: -
DNA: TGTGCCAGCAGCTTAGGAAGTCATGGGGTGGGCGGCTACACCTTC; CDR3: CASSLGSHGVGGYTF; size: many; J: TRBJ1-2; V: TRBV11-2; D: -
DNA: TGTGCCAGCAGCAAAAAACAGGGGGCAACCTACAATGAGCAGTTCTTC; CDR3: CASSKKQGATYNEQFF; size: -; J: TRBJ2-1; V: TRBV11-1; D: TRBD1
DNA: TGCGCCAGCAGCTTGGCCGCGAGCTCTGGAAACACCATATATTTT; CDR3: CASSLAASSGNTIYF; size: -; J: TRBJ1-3; V: TRBV5-1; D: -
DNA: TGCAGTGCGGGACTAGCTACCTACGAGCAGTACTTC; CDR3: CSAGLATYEQYF; size: few; J: TRBJ2-7; V: TRBV20-1; D: TRBD2
DNA: TGTGCCAGCAGTTACCCCGAGTTGAGCAGTGGCTACACCTTC; CDR3: CASSYPELSSGYTF; size: -; J: TRBJ1-2; V: TRBV6-2/TRBV6-3; D: -
DNA: TGCGCCAGCAGCTTTGTCCGGGACGGACTCGGCGAGCAGTACTTC; CDR3: CASSFVRDGLGEQYF; size: few; J: TRBJ2-7; V: TRBV5-1; D: -
DNA: TGCAGTGCTTATCAGGGACTAGCGGTCGAGCAGTACTTC; CDR3: CSAYQGLAVEQYF; size: few; J: TRBJ2-7; V: TRBV20-1; D: TRBD2
DNA: TGTGCCAGCAGTTCCGGACAGGGGGCGGGTAATGAGCAGTTCTTC; CDR3: CASSSGQGAGNEQFF; size: -; J: TRBJ2-1; V: TRBV28; D: TRBD1
DNA: TGTGCCTGGAGTCCAATTCTGATGGGGGCTAAGGAAGCTTTCTTT; CDR3: CAWSPILMGAKEAFF; size: -; J: TRBJ1-1; V: TRBV30; D: -
DNA: TGCAGTGCCACAGGGACAGGCGGTGAAAGCTCCTACGAGCAGTACTTC; CDR3: CSATGTGGESSYEQYF; size: -; J: TRBJ2-7; V: TRBV20-1; D: TRBD1
DNA: TGTGCCTGGACTAGGGACAGGGGCACTGAAGCTTTCTTT; CDR3: CAWTRDRGTEAFF; size: -; J: TRBJ1-1; V: TRBV30; D: TRBD1
DNA: TGTGCCAGCAGCTCTCCTTGGGGGTCAGCTAATGAAAAACTGTTTTTT; CDR3: CASSSPWGSANEKLFF; size: few; J: TRBJ1-4; V: TRBV7-9; D: -
DNA: TGTGCCAGCAGCACGGGACCGGGGGTAGGCGAGCAGTACTTC; CDR3: CASSTGPGVGEQYF; size: few; J: TRBJ2-7; V: TRBV9; D: -
DNA: TGTGCCTGGACCTCAAGACAGGGCGTGGGCAATCAGCCCCAGCATTTT; CDR3: CAWTSRQGVGNQPQHF; size: once; J: TRBJ1-5; V: TRBV30; D: TRBD1
DNA: TGTGCCAGCAGCCCCCTGGGAGGGGGGTATGGCTACACCTTC; CDR3: CASSPLGGGYGYTF; size: many; J: TRBJ1-2; V: TRBV7-3; D: -
DNA: TGTGCCTGGGAAAGGGACAGGGGGTACTACGAGCAGTACTTC; CDR3: CAWERDRGYYEQYF; size: few; J: TRBJ2-7; V: TRBV30; D: TRBD1
DNA: TGTGCCAGCAGCCCTACCCGAGGGGAGACCCAGTACTTC; CDR3: CASSPTRGETQYF; size: many; J: TRBJ2-5; V: TRBV6-1; D: -
DNA: TGTGCCAGCAGTGATTTGGACACTGTAGCTTTCTTT; CDR3: CASSDLDTVAFF; size: few; J: TRBJ1-1; V: TRBV25-1; D: -
DNA: TGTGCCTGGAGTGTATTGGACAGGAAGACAGATACGCAGTATTTT; CDR3: CAWSVLDRKTDTQYF; size: -; J: TRBJ2-3; V: TRBV30; D: TRBD1
DNA: TGTGCCAGCAGTTTGTTGGGACAGGGGCCTCCTTCCACCTACAATGAGCAGTTCTTC; CDR3: CASSLLGQGPPSTYNEQFF; size: -; J: TRBJ2-1; V: TRBV28; D: TRBD1
DNA: TGTGCCTGGAGTGTAGGCAGGGGGACCTATGGCTACACCTTC; CDR3: CAWSVGRGTYGYTF; size: few; J: TRBJ1-2; V: TRBV30; D: TRBD1
DNA: TGTGCCAGTAGTTTGACAGGGGACGGGGAGCTGTTTTTT; CDR3: CASSLTGDGELFF; size: -; J: TRBJ2-2; V: TRBV19; D: TRBD1
DNA: TGCGCCAGCAGCTTGGAGCTAGCGGGAAGGAACATTCAGTACTTC; CDR3: CASSLELAGRNIQYF; size: few; J: TRBJ2-4; V: TRBV5-1; D: TRBD2
DNA: TGTGCCAGCAGTTTAGGGACAGCAGCGAACACTGAAGCTTTCTTT; CDR3: CASSLGTAANTEAFF; size: many; J: TRBJ1-1; V: TRBV27; D: TRBD1
DNA: TGTGCCAGTAGTATGGTATTTTCGTATGGCTACACCTTC; CDR3: CASSMVFSYGYTF; size: -; J: TRBJ1-2; V: TRBV19; D: -
DNA: TGCGCCAGCAGCCCCGGGACAGGGTCTCCAGATACGCAGTATTTT; CDR3: CASSPGTGSPDTQYF; size: -; J: TRBJ2-3; V: TRBV5-1; D: TRBD1
DNA: TGTGCCAGCAGTTTATCAAGTAGGGACAAAGCTTTCTTT; CDR3: CASSLSSRDKAFF; size: -; J: TRBJ1-1; V: TRBV27; D: -
DNA: TGTGCCAGCAGTATTGAGTGGGACAGGCTCGATGAGCAGTTCTTC; CDR3: CASSIEWDRLDEQFF; size: -; J: TRBJ2-1; V: TRBV12-3/TRBV12-4; D: TRBD1
DNA: TGTGCCAGCAGCCATCCGCGACAGGGGGCTTCCTACGAGCAGTACTTC; CDR3: CASSHPRQGASYEQYF; size: many; J: TRBJ2-7; V: TRBV11-1; D: TRBD1
DNA: TGCAGCGCGGGGGGCCGGATCGAGCAGTACTTC; CDR3: CSAGGRIEQYF; size: -; J: TRBJ2-7; V: TRBV20-1; D: TRBD2
DNA: TGCAGTGCTAGAGCCGACAGAGGGAACACTGAAGCTTTCTTT; CDR3: CSARADRGNTEAFF; size: -; J: TRBJ1-1; V: TRBV20-1; D: -
DNA: TGTGCCAGCAGTCAAGATCGAAGGGGTAACACTGAAGCTTTCTTT; CDR3: CASSQDRRGNTEAFF; size: few; J: TRBJ1-1; V: TRBV27; D: -
DNA: TGTGCCAGCAGCCCAGCCGGGACTAGCGGGACATACAATGAGCAGTTCTTC; CDR3: CASSPAGTSGTYNEQFF; size: -; J: TRBJ2-1; V: TRBV7-7; D: TRBD2
DNA: TGTGCCAGCAGTTCAATTAGAAGAGAGACCCAGTACTTC; CDR3: CASSSIRRETQYF; size: few; J: TRBJ2-5; V: TRBV27; D: -
DNA: TGTGCCAGCAGCTTAGTCACGACCTACGAGCAGTACTTC; CDR3: CASSLVTTYEQYF; size: few; J: TRBJ2-7; V: TRBV7-2; D: -
DNA: TGTGCCATTGGACAGGGGGAAGCGGGCGAGCAGTACTTC; CDR3: CAIGQGEAGEQYF; size: few; J: TRBJ2-7; V: TRBV10-3; D: TRBD1
DNA: TGTGCCACCCAACTCGGGTTGAGCTCTGGAAACACCATATATTTT; CDR3: CATQLGLSSGNTIYF; size: -; J: TRBJ1-3; V: TRBV6-1; D: -
DNA: TGTGCCTGGGGACAGGGATTGAACACTGAAGCTTTCTTT; CDR3: CAWGQGLNTEAFF; size: -; J: TRBJ1-1; V: TRBV30; D: TRBD1
DNA: TGTGCCAGCAGCCAAGAACCTGGACATCCACTAAGCTACGAGCAGTACTTC; CDR3: CASSQEPGHPLSYEQYF; size: -; J: TRBJ2-7; V: TRBV14; D: -
DNA: TGTGCCAGCAGCGTAGACCCTTGGAGCTCCTACGAGCAGTACTTC; CDR3: CASSVDPWSSYEQYF; size: -; J: TRBJ2-7; V: TRBV9; D: -
DNA: TGTGCCAGCAGGGGGCAGGGGTGGACTGAAGCTTTCTTT; CDR3: CASRGQGWTEAFF; size: -; J: TRBJ1-1; V: TRBV12-3/TRBV12-4; D: -